This T cell receptor beta chain is from a study of technical replicates of blood from several donors. Trimming left V 2 bases short and J 0 bases short, with 13 bases between. Germline V gives CDR1 SQVTM, CDR2 ANQGSEA. The CDR3 has 15 amino acids. Sequencing used immunoSEQ multiplex PCR; TCRdb keeps in-frame clones, though not all of them. This table holds tens of thousands of clones, just over 90% found once. This clone was observed a few times. The genes are TRBV29-1 and TRBJ1-1; D possibly corresponds to TRBD1 (6 bases). This clonotype originated in a human donor in good health. The sequenced material came from T cells isolated from PBMCs. CDR3 DNA: TGCAGCGTTGAACCTACCGGACAGCTGAACACTGAAGCTTTCTTT. Its protein is CSVEPTGQLNTEAFF.